The next 29 T cell receptor beta chains were all read from a single sample in a study of CD8+ T cells in alopecia areata. RNA, once extracted, was reverse transcribed into cDNA for use as the sequencing template. Sequencing was performed with immunoSEQ multiplex PCR; in TCRdb, only in-frame clones are kept and a portion is missing. This repertoire shows 150,000 or so clones, approximately 65% found once; its top ten account for about an eighth. The sequenced sample was CD8+ T cells sorted from blood, obtained at week 0. Source of these receptors: a human donor with alopecia areata.

The chain employs TRBV10-3 and TRBJ1-5; no reliable D call. The germline V gene encodes CDR1 ENHRY and CDR2 SYGVKD. This CDR3 spans 11 amino acids. Trimming stripped 4 bases from V and 3 bases from J, with 1 base between. The CDR3 spells CAISANQPQHF. The DNA of the CDR3 is TGTGCCATCAGTGCCAATCAGCCCCAGCATTTT.

The genes are TRBV6-1 and TRBJ1-2, with unresolved D. Trimming took off 10 bases at V and 0 bases at J, with 18 bases between the two ends. This CDR3 region has 15 residues. Germline CDR1 reads MNHNS; CDR2 reads SASEGT. The CDR3 region is CAIPKALATNYGYTF. The CDR3 DNA is TGTGCCATCCCAAAGGCCCTCGCTACTAACTATGGCTACACCTTC.

This clone was detected many times. The rearrangement links TRBV4-1 to TRBJ1-1, with D unclear. The CDR3 extends over 12 amino acids. Germline-derived CDR1 and CDR2 are MGHRA and YSYEKL. V lost 3 bases to trimming and J lost 7 bases, with 9 bases between them. The CDR3 loop reads CASSHLGGEAFF. CDR3 DNA sequence: TGCGCCAGCAGCCACCTCGGAGGTGAAGCTTTCTTT.

This sequence joins TRBV6-1 and TRBJ2-3; no reliable D call. Germline CDR1 is MNHNS and CDR2 is SASEGT. The length of the CDR3 is 13 residues. The V end lost 5 bases, the J end lost 0 bases, and 6 bases lay between the germline ends. The CDR3 here is CASSPDSTDTQYF. For the CDR3, the DNA is TGTGCCAGCAGTCCCGACAGCACAGATACGCAGTATTTT.

This clone was seen a few times. J is TRBJ2-5 and V is TRBV7-2; TRBD2 agrees at 9 bases. Germline-derived CDR1 and CDR2 are SGHTA and FQGNSA. The CDR3 is 15 residues long. V gave up 5 bases and J gave up 4 bases; unmatched junction bases: 8. The CDR3 region is CASSTTSGRGETQYF. CDR3 DNA sequence: TGTGCCAGCAGCACCACTAGCGGGCGGGGAGAGACCCAGTACTTC.

V gene TRBV5-6 combines with J gene TRBJ2-2; D not resolved. This CDR3 has 15 amino acids. V shed 3 bases and J shed 0 bases, with 9 bases lying between them. Looked up from germline, CDR1 is SGHDT and CDR2 is YYEEEE. DNA for the CDR3: TGTGCCAGCAGCTGGTACAGAACGAACACCGGGGAGCTGTTTTTT. Translated, it gives CASSWYRTNTGELFF.

V is TRBV27 and J is TRBJ1-5, with 10 bases that match TRBD1. V shed 6 bases, J shed 9 bases, and the junction held 8 bases outside the gene matches. The germline CDR1 and CDR2 sequences are MNHEY and SMNVEV (reference sequence). This CDR3 is built from 14 residues. DNA of the CDR3: TGTGCCAGCAGCAAGACAGGGGGCCTAAGGCCCCAGCATTTT. Translating gives CASSKTGGLRPQHF.

This clone was seen a few times. The chain recombines TRBV29-1 with TRBJ1-1, with D possibly TRBD1 on 5 matching bases. CDR3 size: 13 residues. V was trimmed by 3 bases and J by 3 bases, leaving 11 bases between them. CDR1 and CDR2 from the germline V gene are SQVTM and ANQGSEA. The CDR3: CSVDLGDDTEAFF. CDR3 in DNA: TGCAGCGTTGATCTAGGGGATGACACTGAAGCTTTCTTT.

The rearrangement links TRBV13 to TRBJ1-5, with D possibly matching TRBD1 (6 bases). The germline V gene encodes CDR1 PRHDT and CDR2 FYEKMQ (reference sequence). The CDR3 consists of 14 residues. V shed 4 bases and J shed 2 bases, with 9 bases lying between them. The CDR3 DNA sequence: TGTGCCAGCAGCTCCCGACAGGGCAATCAGCCCCAGCATTTT. This translates into CASSSRQGNQPQHF.

The V and J genes are TRBV6-1 and TRBJ2-1; D is undetermined. From germline, CDR1 is MNHNS and CDR2 SASEGT. Trimming shortened V by 2 bases and J by 4 bases, and 9 bases separated the two germline ends. The CDR3 has 14 residues. As DNA, the CDR3 is TGTGCCAGCAGTGAACGTACAGCGTACAATGAGCAGTTCTTC. It translates to CASSERTAYNEQFF.

The chain joins TRBV30 to TRBJ1-1, with D uncertain. Trimming left V 1 base short and J 7 bases short, with 7 bases between. Germline lookup yields CDR1 GTSNPN and CDR2 SVGIG (reference sequence). The CDR3 is 11 amino acids. CDR3 DNA: TGTGCCTGGAGTGAGGTCGTTGAAGCTTTCTTT. Amino acids: CAWSEVVEAFF.

This sequence joins TRBV30 and TRBJ2-1; a possible D gene is TRBD2 (6 bases). CDR3 length: 15 amino acids. Germline V gene data show CDR1 as GTSNPN and CDR2 as SVGIG (reference sequence). V lost 3 bases, J lost 0 bases, and 12 bases lay in between. The CDR3 bases are TGTGCCTGGAGCGCGGTGCGGGGCTCCTACAATGAGCAGTTCTTC. This sequence encodes CAWSAVRGSYNEQFF.

This sequence joins TRBV13 and TRBJ2-5; 8 bases map to TRBD2. CDR3 length: 14 residues. Trimming at V came to 1 base and at J to 5 bases, leaving 3 bases not matched to a gene. In germline, CDR1 is PRHDT, CDR2 FYEKMQ (reference sequence). The CDR3 sequence: CASSLASGGETQYF. The CDR3 DNA sequence: TGTGCCAGCAGCTTAGCGAGCGGGGGCGAGACCCAGTACTTC.

This chain joins TRBV2 and TRBJ2-6; unclear D gene. V lost 6 bases to trimming and J lost 0 bases, with 9 bases between them. This CDR3 has 15 residues. Germline V gene lookup returns CDR1 SNHLY and CDR2 FYNNEI. This CDR3 is CASSQLLSGANVLTF. CDR3 coding DNA: TGTGCCAGCAGCCAACTACTCTCTGGGGCCAACGTCCTGACTTTC.

The rearrangement links TRBV19 to TRBJ2-7, with TRBD1 matching 8 bases. Germline V gene sequence: CDR1 LNHDA, CDR2 SQIVND (reference sequence). Trimming took 9 bases from V and 0 from J; bases not matched to a gene: 10. The CDR3 spans 15 residues. CDR3 protein: CASRERDRTSYEQYF. The CDR3 DNA reads as TGTGCCAGCAGAGAAAGGGACAGGACCTCCTACGAGCAGTACTTC. Looking up the rest from reference TRBV19 and TRBJ2-7 gives the full variable domain: DGGITQSPKYLFRKEGQNVTLSCEQNLNHDAMYWYRQDPGQGLRLIYYSQIVNDFQKGDIAEGYSVSREKKESFPLTVTSAQKNPTAFYLCASRERDRTSYEQYFGPGTRLTVT.

This chain uses TRBV13 with TRBJ2-2; the D is unclear. V was cut by 4 bases and J by 3 bases, with 3 bases left in between. The length of the CDR3 is 12 residues. Looked up from germline, CDR1 is PRHDT and CDR2 is FYEKMQ (reference sequence). CDR3 protein: CASSSHTGELFF. The CDR3 nucleotides read TGTGCCAGCAGCTCCCACACCGGGGAGCTGTTTTTT.

The chain is built from TRBV27 and TRBJ1-2; D is possibly TRBD1 (6 bases). Trimming took off 6 bases at V and 4 bases at J, with 18 bases between the two ends. In germline, CDR1 is MNHEY, CDR2 SMNVEV (reference sequence). The CDR3 has 15 residues. The DNA of the CDR3 is TGTGCCAGCAGCCCTAGCGCTGGGACACCCTATGGCTACACCTTC. Translation gives CASSPSAGTPYGYTF.

Here the CDR3 reads CAWSVFGVEQYF. The DNA of the CDR3 is TGTGCCTGGAGTGTCTTTGGTGTCGAGCAGTACTTC. The chain employs TRBV30 and TRBJ2-7, with D unclear. The CDR3 has 12 residues. The ends were cut back, 0 bases at V and 6 bases at J, with 9 bases in the middle. Germline V lookup: CDR1 GTSNPN, CDR2 SVGIG (reference sequence).

Written as DNA, the CDR3 is TGTGCCAGCTCACCCGGGACGAGGGGCTACACCTTC. It translates to CASSPGTRGYTF. The chain combines TRBV18 with TRBJ1-2; perhaps TRBD1 as D (5 bases). This CDR3 is 12 amino acids long. Germline assignment: CDR1 KGHSH and CDR2 LQKENI. V was clipped by 3 bases and J by 8 bases, with 10 bases between them.

The chain carries TRBV9 and TRBJ2-5, with D perhaps assigned TRBD1 or TRBD2 (5 bases each). V lost 3 bases to trimming and J lost 4 bases, with 16 bases between them. Germline V gene lookup returns CDR1 SGDLS and CDR2 YYNGEE. There are 15 residues in the CDR3. The CDR3 bases are TGTGCCAGCAGCGAATTGGCTGGGACGGGAGAGACCCAGTACTTC. Translating gives CASSELAGTGETQYF.

The rearrangement joins TRBV29-1 to TRBJ1-2, with 10 bases fitting TRBD1. J was trimmed by 1 base and V by 3 bases; bases with no gene match: 8. This CDR3 has 16 residues. Germline V gene sequence: CDR1 SQVTM, CDR2 ANQGSEA. CDR3 region: CSVDGDRGKDNYGYTF. CDR3 nucleotide sequence: TGCAGCGTTGATGGGGACAGGGGAAAGGATAACTATGGCTACACCTTC.

The chain has TRBV5-6 and TRBJ2-1, with D perhaps matching TRBD1 (6 bases). From germline, CDR1 is SGHDT and CDR2 YYEEEE. V dropped 5 bases and J dropped 9 bases, with 12 bases sitting between them. CDR3 size: 12 residues. The CDR3 sequence is CASSQGTSEQFF. DNA for the CDR3: TGTGCCAGCAGTCAGGGGACAAGTGAGCAGTTCTTC. Variable domain in full (rest from reference TRBV5-6 and TRBJ2-1): DAGVTQSPTHLIKTRGQQVTLRCSPKSGHDTVSWYQQALGQGPQFIFQYYEEEERQRGNFPDRFSGHQFPNYSSELNVNALLLGDSALYLCASSQGTSEQFFGPGTRLTVL.

CDR3 residues: CASSEYVGLQETQYF. CDR3 in DNA: TGTGCCAGCAGTGAATATGTTGGGTTACAAGAGACCCAGTACTTC. The chain has TRBV25-1 and TRBJ2-5; D gene ambiguous. Trimming removed 0 bases from V and 2 bases from J, with 10 bases in between. This CDR3 contains 15 residues. The germline CDR1 and CDR2 sequences are MGHDK and SYGVNS.

This sequence joins TRBV2 and TRBJ2-1; TRBD1 agrees at 7 bases. Germline trimming cut 5 bases from V and 1 base from J; bases unmatched to any gene: 2. CDR3 length: 14 residues. Germline CDR1 is SNHLY and CDR2 is FYNNEI. CDR3 coding DNA: TGTGCCAGCAGTTTCAGGGGGTCCTACAATGAGCAGTTCTTC. It is translated as CASSFRGSYNEQFF.

The CDR3 region has the DNA TGTGCCAGTAGTATTGGGGCCTACTACAATGAGCAGTTCTTC. The encoded protein is CASSIGAYYNEQFF. The rearrangement uses TRBV19 and TRBJ2-1; weak D call: TRBD1 (5 bases). Germline CDR1 reads LNHDA; CDR2 reads SQIVND (reference sequence). There are 14 residues in the CDR3. Trimming shortened V by 3 bases and J by 3 bases, and 9 bases separated the two germline ends.

About this clone: The sample holds other DNA sequences that translate to the same CDR3. The CDR3 region is CASSESGLQETQYF. The CDR3 DNA reads as TGTGCCAGCAGTGAATCCGGTCTCCAAGAGACCCAGTACTTC. This chain connects TRBV2 to TRBJ2-5; D unclear. The ends were cut back, 2 bases at V and 1 base at J, with 8 bases in the middle. Germline-derived CDR1 and CDR2 are SNHLY and FYNNEI. CDR3 length: 14 residues.

This sequence joins TRBV2 and TRBJ2-1; D unresolved. Germline V lookup: CDR1 SNHLY, CDR2 FYNNEI. The CDR3 totals 10 residues. V was clipped by 7 bases and J by 10 bases, with 8 bases between them. The DNA for the CDR3 is TGTGCCAGCACACTTCGAGAGCAGTTCTTC. Protein product: CASTLREQFF.

This chain connects TRBV29-1 to TRBJ2-1, with 7 bases identical to TRBD2. Looked up from germline, CDR1 is SQVTM and CDR2 is ANQGSEA. With 4 bases clipped from V and 0 bases from J, the junction kept 9 bases outside the gene matches. The CDR3 totals 16 residues. CDR3 in amino acids: CSVVKRGPSSYNEQFF. CDR3 DNA: TGCAGCGTTGTTAAGCGGGGCCCGAGCTCCTACAATGAGCAGTTCTTC.

V gene TRBV7-9 combines with J gene TRBJ2-7; 9 bases map to TRBD1. Per germline, CDR1 SEHNR and CDR2 FQNEAQ (reference sequence). With V trimmed by 5 bases and J by 5 bases, 10 bases remained unmatched. The CDR3 has 15 residues. This CDR3 is CASSRSRTGVHEQYF. CDR3 in DNA: TGTGCCAGCAGCCGATCCCGGACAGGGGTACACGAGCAGTACTTC.